A single sample gave rise to the 30 T cell receptor beta chains below, sequenced in a study of T cell changes during pregnancy in multiple sclerosis. The repertoire was sequenced with immunoSEQ multiplex PCR; TCRdb's copy has only in-frame clones and lacks some. The sample lists approximately 43,000 clones, about 90% occurring once. Sequencing used CD8+ T cells from peripheral blood mononuclear cells, obtained in the first trimester of pregnancy. The receptors derive from a female donor with multiple sclerosis, enrolled in a pregnancy study.

V gene TRBV2 combines with J gene TRBJ2-1, with TRBD1 matching 12 bases. The trim removed 6 bases at V and 7 bases at J, leaving 10 bases unmatched. This CDR3 is 16 amino acids long. Germline CDR1 and CDR2: SNHLY and FYNNEI. The CDR3 region is CASSFLGDRGQNEQFF. For the CDR3, the DNA is TGTGCCAGCAGCTTTCTGGGGGACAGGGGGCAAAATGAGCAGTTCTTC.

The genes are TRBV2 and TRBJ1-5, with D maybe TRBD1 (6 bases). Deletions cut 6 bases from V and 3 bases from J, with 9 bases between. Germline assignment: CDR1 SNHLY and CDR2 FYNNEI. This CDR3 region has 13 residues. The CDR3 bases are TGTGCCAGCAGCGACAGGAACAATCAGCCCCAGCATTTT. Protein product: CASSDRNNQPQHF.

The V call is TRBV5-1, the J call TRBJ2-2; maybe TRBD1 (6 bases). CDR1 and CDR2 (germline): SGHRS, YFSETQ. This CDR3 contains 17 residues. V was trimmed by 3 bases and J by 6 bases, leaving 21 bases between them. The CDR3 sequence is CASSSINQGHRPGELFF. Written as DNA, the CDR3 is TGCGCCAGCAGCTCAATAAACCAGGGGCACAGGCCCGGGGAGCTGTTTTTT.

The chain combines TRBV11-2 with TRBJ2-1, with 7 bases lining up with TRBD1. This CDR3 comprises 14 residues. Germline V gene lookup returns CDR1 SGHAT and CDR2 FQNNGV. J gave up 6 bases and V 5 bases, and 7 bases lay outside the gene matches. CDR3 sequence (DNA): TGTGCCAGCAGCGCAGGGGGTTATATCAATGAGCAGTTCTTC. Translating gives CASSAGGYINEQFF.

This clone was counted once. V is TRBV29-1 and J is TRBJ1-2, with D possibly matching TRBD1 (6 bases). The CDR3 extends over 13 amino acids. With 4 bases removed from V and 0 bases from J, the gap between germline ends came to 9 bases. Per the germline V gene, CDR1 is SQVTM and CDR2 is ANQGSEA. CDR3 in amino acids: CSVVQGANYGYTF. CDR3 sequence (DNA): TGCAGCGTTGTACAGGGAGCTAACTATGGCTACACCTTC. Looking up the rest from reference TRBV29-1 and TRBJ1-2 gives the full variable domain: SAVISQKPSRDICQRGTSLTIQCQVDSQVTMMFWYRQQPGQSLTLIATANQGSEATYESGFVIDKFPISRPNLTFSTLTVSNMSPEDSSIYLCSVVQGANYGYTFGSGTRLTVV.

The rearrangement joins TRBV19 to TRBJ1-2, with TRBD1 matching 8 bases. The CDR3 runs 14 residues. CDR1 and CDR2 from the germline V gene are LNHDA and SQIVND (reference sequence). Unmatched junction bases numbered 6, after V lost 5 bases and J lost 4 bases. The CDR3 sequence: CASSPGTGSYGYTF. CDR3 bases: TGTGCCAGTAGTCCGGGGACAGGTTCCTATGGCTACACCTTC.

This sequence joins TRBV10-2 and TRBJ1-4; TRBD1 aligns across 9 bases. Germline CDR1 and CDR2: WSHSY and SAAADI. The CDR3 runs to 14 residues. Unmatched junction bases numbered 4, after V lost 7 bases and J lost 4 bases. CDR3 in DNA: TGCGCCAGCATCGGGGACAGGGATAATGAAAAACTGTTTTTT. Amino acids: CASIGDRDNEKLFF.

The V and J genes are TRBV11-2 and TRBJ2-7, with TRBD1 matching 7 bases. Trimming cost V 1 base and J 3 bases; bases outside gene matches: 3. The germline V gene has CDR1 SGHAT and CDR2 FQNNGV. The CDR3 covers 14 residues. Written as DNA, the CDR3 is TGTGCCAGCAGCTTAGGCCAGGGGGACTACGAGCAGTACTTC. Protein: CASSLGQGDYEQYF.

The gene calls are TRBV13 and TRBJ2-3; 8 positions match TRBD2. After removal of 1 base from V and 3 bases from J, the junction contained 6 bases not matched to a gene. Germline V lookup: CDR1 PRHDT, CDR2 FYEKMQ (reference sequence). The CDR3 consists of 16 residues. CDR3 DNA: TGTGCCAGCAGCTTAGTGGAGCGGGGGATAACAGATACGCAGTATTTT. Translation gives CASSLVERGITDTQYF.

V and J are TRBV21-1 and TRBJ2-7; the table's D call TRBD2 went unverified against the DNA. TRBV21-1 is a recognized pseudogene. This CDR3 region has 17 residues. The CDR3 DNA sequence: TGTGCCAGCAGCAAACAGGTGAAGCCCCGGGGCTCCTACGAGCAGTACTTC. It codes for CASSKQVKPRGSYEQYF.

The chain carries TRBV11-2 and TRBJ1-1, with D tentatively TRBD1 (6 bases). V was shortened by 7 bases and J by 8 bases, with 20 bases between the two germline ends. CDR1 and CDR2 (germline): SGHAT, FQNNGV. The CDR3 has 14 residues. In DNA, the CDR3 is TGTGCCAGCAACACCGGTGACTCCGGGACAGAAGCTTTCTTT. The encoded protein is CASNTGDSGTEAFF.

In this sample, this clone turned up once. The chain carries TRBV9 and TRBJ1-2; 12 bases match TRBD1. Germline V gives CDR1 SGDLS, CDR2 YYNGEE. The CDR3 loop spans 17 amino acids. The ends lost 4 bases at V and 8 bases at J; junction bases unmatched: 15. The CDR3 DNA reads as TGTGCCAGCAGCACCGGGACAGGGGGCGTCAACCCGCCGGGCTACACCTTC. As protein: CASSTGTGGVNPPGYTF.

The chain uses TRBV5-5 and TRBJ1-3; 9 bases fit TRBD1. CDR1 and CDR2 (germline): SGHKS, YYEKEE (reference sequence). The CDR3 runs to 15 residues. V dropped 0 bases and J dropped 2; count of bases not matched to a gene: 0. The CDR3 is CASSLGQGAGNTIYF. In nucleotides, the CDR3 is TGTGCCAGCAGCTTGGGACAGGGGGCTGGAAACACCATATATTTT.

This rearrangement joins TRBV19 to TRBJ1-1; D gene uncertain. CDR1 is LNHDA, CDR2 SQIVND, per germline (reference sequence). V lost 4 bases to trimming and J lost 4 bases, with 25 bases between them. The CDR3 totals 18 residues. The CDR3 DNA sequence: TGTGCCAGTAGTAAACTGGGTAGGGAGGGCCCTGAGGGCACTGAAGCTTTCTTT. Protein sequence: CASSKLGREGPEGTEAFF.

The chain has TRBV11-2 and TRBJ2-7, with D possibly matching TRBD2 (6 bases). Per the germline V gene, CDR1 is SGHAT and CDR2 is FQNNGV. The CDR3 loop spans 14 amino acids. Trimming removed 7 bases at V and 2 bases at J, with 15 bases between. CDR3 in DNA: TGTGCCAGCACACCGGGACTTGTCACCTACGAGCAGTACTTC. Translating gives CASTPGLVTYEQYF.

This chain uses TRBV19 with TRBJ2-2; a weak D match, TRBD2 (6 bases). V lost 5 bases, J lost 4 bases, and 11 bases lay in between. The CDR3 totals 14 residues. Germline CDR1 LNHDA, CDR2 SQIVND (reference sequence). The CDR3 reads CASSPRDSTGELFF. CDR3 DNA: TGTGCCAGTAGTCCGCGGGACTCCACCGGGGAGCTGTTTTTT.

The chain carries TRBV19 and TRBJ2-3; D possibly corresponds to TRBD1 (5 bases). V was pared by 5 bases and J by 6 bases, with 15 bases between. The CDR3 contains 14 residues. The germline CDR1 and CDR2 sequences are LNHDA and SQIVND (reference sequence). CDR3 nucleotides: TGTGCCAGTAGTTCCGGCAGGGATGGGGATACGCAGTATTTT. Protein sequence: CASSSGRDGDTQYF. Full variable domain (missing parts from reference TRBV19 and TRBJ2-3): DGGITQSPKYLFRKEGQNVTLSCEQNLNHDAMYWYRQDPGQGLRLIYYSQIVNDFQKGDIAEGYSVSREKKESFPLTVTSAQKNPTAFYLCASSSGRDGDTQYFGPGTRLTVL.

The chain uses TRBV23-1 and TRBJ1-2; D is possibly TRBD1 (5 bases). Being an ORF, TRBV23-1 has a function that is uncertain. V was trimmed by 7 bases and J by 5 bases, leaving 26 bases between them. The CDR3 is 17 residues long. The CDR3: CASIFPRQPQPFYGYTF. The CDR3 DNA sequence: TGCGCCAGCATTTTTCCCCGACAGCCACAACCATTTTATGGCTACACCTTC.

The chain joins TRBV6-1 to TRBJ2-7; D may be TRBD1 (6 bases). The CDR3 is 15 amino acids. Germline values: CDR1 MNHNS, CDR2 SASEGT. Trimming removed 3 bases at V and 3 bases at J, with 15 bases between. The CDR3 region is CASSDHRDNIYEQYF. The CDR3 DNA is TGTGCCAGCAGTGACCACCGGGACAATATCTACGAGCAGTACTTC.

The rearrangement links TRBV4-3 to TRBJ1-1; 8 bases match TRBD1. The CDR3 contains 18 residues. Unmatched junction bases numbered 10, after V lost 0 bases and J lost 1 base. CDR1 and CDR2 from the germline V gene are LGHNA and YSLEER. The chain's CDR3 is CASSQDRQGPLGNTEAFF. The CDR3, as DNA: TGCGCCAGCAGCCAAGATCGACAGGGGCCGCTCGGGAACACTGAAGCTTTCTTT.

The V gene is TRBV27, the J gene TRBJ2-7; D might be TRBD1 (6 bases). Germline CDR1 MNHEY, CDR2 SMNVEV (reference sequence). The CDR3 sequence is 14 residues long. Trimming shortened V by 6 bases and J by 2 bases, and 14 bases separated the two germline ends. CDR3 amino acids: CASRKGTIPYEQYF. CDR3 sequence (DNA): TGTGCCAGCAGAAAAGGGACAATCCCCTACGAGCAGTACTTC.

The V gene is TRBV7-6, the J gene TRBJ2-2; 10 positions match TRBD1. The CDR3 has 18 amino acids. In germline, CDR1 is SGHVS, CDR2 FNYEAQ. V lost 1 base to trimming and J lost 4 bases; unmatched junction nucleotides: 9. DNA for the CDR3: TGTGCCAGCAGCTTAGGGCGTTGGACAGGGGGGGTCACCGGGGAGCTGTTTTTT. Translating gives CASSLGRWTGGVTGELFF.

This chain connects TRBV4-3 to TRBJ1-1, with D uncertain. The V and J ends lost 8 bases and 4 bases respectively, with 5 bases between them. The CDR3 is 10 amino acids. CDR1 and CDR2 (germline): LGHNA, YSLEER. This chain's CDR3 is CASCRTEAFF. The CDR3 DNA reads TGCGCCAGCTGTCGCACTGAAGCTTTCTTT.

DNA of the CDR3: TGTGCCAGTAGTATAGTGGGACTTCGCGTCCCCTACGAGCAGTACTTC. Translation gives CASSIVGLRVPYEQYF. The J gene is TRBJ2-7, the V gene TRBV19; D perhaps matches TRBD2 (6 bases). The germline CDR1 and CDR2 sequences are LNHDA and SQIVND (reference sequence). The CDR3 extends over 16 amino acids. Trimming stripped 1 base from V and 2 bases from J, with 15 bases between.

This chain links TRBV5-4 with TRBJ2-7, with D maybe TRBD1 (6 bases). CDR1 and CDR2 from the germline V gene are SGHNT and YYREEE (reference sequence). Trimming cost V 1 base and J 5 bases, with 10 bases left between them. This CDR3 is 13 amino acids long. CDR3 residues: CASSLTGLNEQYF. CDR3 DNA: TGTGCCAGCAGCTTGACAGGGCTCAACGAGCAGTACTTC.

This clone was detected only once. The chain combines TRBV19 with TRBJ2-7, with a tentative D call TRBD1 (5 bases). The CDR3 totals 15 residues. Looked up from germline, CDR1 is LNHDA and CDR2 is SQIVND (reference sequence). Trimming shortened V by 1 base and J by 3 bases, and 13 bases separated the two germline ends. The DNA of the CDR3 is TGTGCCAGTAGTATAGGGGCAGGGCCTTACTACGAGCAGTACTTC. Protein sequence: CASSIGAGPYYEQYF.

The chain joins TRBV27 to TRBJ2-1; tentatively, D is TRBD2 (6 bases). There are 15 residues in the CDR3. From germline, CDR1 is MNHEY and CDR2 SMNVEV (reference sequence). V lost 6 bases, J lost 0 bases, and 12 bases lay in between. Here the CDR3 reads CASSLSGSSYNEQFF. CDR3 nucleotide sequence: TGTGCCAGCAGCCTTAGCGGTAGCTCCTACAATGAGCAGTTCTTC.

This chain joins TRBV9 and TRBJ2-7; 14 positions match TRBD2. This CDR3 has 17 amino acids. Germline values: CDR1 SGDLS, CDR2 YYNGEE. V lost 4 bases to trimming and J lost 4 bases; unmatched junction nucleotides: 10. The CDR3 region has the DNA TGTGCCAGCAGCCCGGGACTAGCGGGAGTAATTAAGTACGAGCAGTACTTC. This gives the protein CASSPGLAGVIKYEQYF.

The chain recombines TRBV7-9 with TRBJ1-2; the D gene is possibly TRBD1 (6 bases). The CDR3 consists of 13 residues. Trimming removed 1 base at V and 4 bases at J, with 7 bases between. CDR1 is SEHNR and CDR2 is FQNEAQ in the germline V gene (reference sequence). The CDR3 DNA reads as TGTGCCAGCAGCTTAGGGGACACCTATGGCTACACCTTC. Translating gives CASSLGDTYGYTF.

This CDR3 reads CASSQGRKNIQYF. The CDR3 bases are TGTGCCAGCAGCCAGGGGCGGAAAAACATTCAGTACTTC. The rearrangement links TRBV27 to TRBJ2-4, with D possibly being TRBD1 (6 bases). The germline V gene encodes CDR1 MNHEY and CDR2 SMNVEV (reference sequence). Trimming removed 6 bases from V and 4 bases from J, with 10 bases in between. The CDR3 extends over 13 amino acids.